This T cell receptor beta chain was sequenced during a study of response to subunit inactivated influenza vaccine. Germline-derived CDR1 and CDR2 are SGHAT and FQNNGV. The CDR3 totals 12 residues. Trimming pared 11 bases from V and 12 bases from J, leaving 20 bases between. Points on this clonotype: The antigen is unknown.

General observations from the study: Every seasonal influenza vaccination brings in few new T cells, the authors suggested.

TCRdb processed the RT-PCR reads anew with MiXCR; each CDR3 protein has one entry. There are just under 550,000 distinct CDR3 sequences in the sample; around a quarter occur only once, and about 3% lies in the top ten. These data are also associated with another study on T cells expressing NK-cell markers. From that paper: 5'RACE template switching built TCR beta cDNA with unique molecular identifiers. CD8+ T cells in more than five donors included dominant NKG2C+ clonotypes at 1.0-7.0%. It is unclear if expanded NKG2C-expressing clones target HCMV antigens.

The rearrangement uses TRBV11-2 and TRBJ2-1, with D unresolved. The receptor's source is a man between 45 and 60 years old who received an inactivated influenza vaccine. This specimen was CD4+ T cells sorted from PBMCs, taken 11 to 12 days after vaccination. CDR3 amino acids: CASGASTLRQFF. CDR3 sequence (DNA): TGTGCCTCTGGCGCATCTACATTAAGGCAGTTCTTC.